The rows below give T cell receptor beta chains drawn from one sample of a study of T cell responses to AZD1222 COVID-19 vaccine. Assay used: immunoSEQ multiplex PCR; TCRdb lists only in-frame clones, some missing. The table has around 50,000 clones, around 80% seen once. Sample: peripheral blood, taken on day 0 of AZD1222 vaccination. These receptor sequences come from an adult in good health. Both conserved end residues are part of each CDR3. D genes are given only for firm matches. Expanded clones get a size class; other rows say once, few or many, or leave the size out.

>TRBJ2-7|TRBV2|few|TRBD1
CASRDRDRTTYEQYF
TGTGCCAGCAGGGACCGGGACAGGACGACCTACGAGCAGTACTTC
>TRBJ2-7|TRBV6-5|-|-
CASSREGEQYF
TGTGCCAGCAGCCGCGAAGGTGAGCAGTACTTC
>TRBJ2-1|TRBV5-4|few|TRBD2
CASTTSGRVEQFF
TGTGCCAGCACCACTAGCGGGAGAGTGGAGCAGTTCTTC
>TRBJ1-1|TRBV11-2|-|-
CASSFSHLNTEAFF
TGTGCCAGCAGCTTCAGCCATTTGAACACTGAAGCTTTCTTT
>TRBJ1-2|TRBV12-2|-|-
CASRFKGPCTGDGYTF
TGTGCAAGTCGCTTTAAAGGCCCCTGCACAGGAGATGGCTACACCTTC
>TRBJ1-1|TRBV30|-|-
CAWTVGVNTEAFF
TGTGCCTGGACCGTAGGGGTGAACACTGAAGCTTTCTTT
>TRBJ2-1|TRBV10-1|-|TRBD1
CATAPGQKNEQFF
TGCGCCACTGCCCCGGGACAGAAAAATGAGCAGTTCTTC
>TRBJ2-1|TRBV5-4|-|TRBD2
CASSSMGAGNNEQFF
TGTGCCAGCAGCTCAATGGGAGCGGGAAACAATGAGCAGTTCTTC
>TRBJ2-3|TRBV19|-|TRBD2
CASRSIAGVSDTQYF
TGTGCCAGTCGATCGATAGCGGGAGTTTCAGATACGCAGTATTTT
>TRBJ1-6|TRBV6-1|-|-
CASSDTAGLNSPLHF
TGTGCCAGCAGTGACACCGCGGGCCTTAATTCACCCCTCCACTTT
>TRBJ1-2|TRBV25-1|few|-
CASSAAAAGGYTF
TGTGCCAGCAGTGCTGCAGCTGCAGGGGGCTACACCTTC
>TRBJ2-1|TRBV20-1|-|-
CSAQGNNEQFF
TGCAGTGCCCAAGGGAATAATGAGCAGTTCTTC
>TRBJ1-5|TRBV19|-|-
CASSFLQGTGNQPQHF
TGTGCCAGTAGTTTCCTACAGGGAACGGGCAATCAGCCCCAGCATTTT
>TRBJ2-3|TRBV6-1|-|TRBD2
CASSEARGRTQYF
TGTGCCAGCAGTGAAGCGCGCGGGAGGACGCAGTATTTT
>TRBJ1-2|TRBV5-1|-|-
CASRGTANYGYTF
TGCGCCAGCAGAGGGACGGCTAACTATGGCTACACCTTC
>TRBJ2-1|TRBV18|-|TRBD2
CASSPPAVAGAYNEQFF
TGTGCCAGCTCACCTCCAGCGGTAGCGGGGGCCTACAATGAGCAGTTCTTC
>TRBJ1-2|TRBV6-1|-|-
CASSEQGQVNYGYTF
TGTGCCAGCAGTGAACAAGGACAAGTAAACTATGGCTACACCTTC
>TRBJ1-1|TRBV27|-|TRBD1
CASSQRQGSTEAFF
TGTGCCAGCAGTCAACGACAGGGTTCCACTGAAGCTTTCTTT
>TRBJ2-5|TRBV6-2/TRBV6-3|-|-
CASSYGETQYF
TGTGCCAGCAGTTACGGGGAGACCCAGTACTTC
>TRBJ1-3|TRBV7-8|-|-
CASSRGGVLRNTIYF
TGTGCCAGCAGCCGAGGGGGGGTACTGAGAAACACCATATATTTT
>TRBJ2-1|TRBV19|-|-
CASKDRIYNEQFF
TGTGCCAGTAAAGACAGGATCTACAATGAGCAGTTCTTC
>TRBJ1-2|TRBV14|-|-
CASSPTVGPYYGYTF
TGTGCCAGCAGCCCTACGGTAGGACCTTACTATGGCTACACCTTC
>TRBJ1-1|TRBV6-2/TRBV6-3|-|-
CASSYDGMREAFF
TGTGCCAGCAGTTACGATGGGATGAGGGAAGCTTTCTTT
>TRBJ1-2|TRBV19|-|TRBD1
CASSRGQGTLRSYGYTF
TGTGCCAGTAGTCGTGGACAGGGGACGCTTAGGTCCTATGGCTACACCTTC
>TRBJ2-1|TRBV4-2|-|-
CASSQYLDFVGNDEQFF
TGTGCCAGCAGCCAATACTTGGACTTCGTGGGCAACGATGAGCAGTTCTTC
>TRBJ1-2|TRBV6-4|-|-
CASSGGINYGYTF
TGTGCCAGCAGCGGCGGGATTAACTATGGCTACACCTTC
>TRBJ1-5|TRBV15|-|-
CATSRDSTGSGNQPQHF
TGTGCCACCAGCAGGGATAGTACAGGGTCCGGGAATCAGCCCCAGCATTTT
>TRBJ2-3|TRBV19|-|-
CASSLGLTSTDTQYF
TGTGCCAGTAGTTTGGGACTCACCAGCACAGATACGCAGTATTTT
>TRBJ1-2|TRBV7-3|-|-
CASSLTGRAQGYTF
TGTGCCAGCAGCTTAACCGGAAGAGCTCAGGGCTACACCTTC
>TRBJ1-4|TRBV15|once|TRBD1
CATVTGGVGEKLFF
TGTGCCACCGTTACAGGGGGCGTGGGTGAAAAACTGTTTTTT
>TRBJ1-3|TRBV7-9|once|-
CASSTSSGNTIYF
TGTGCCAGCAGCACCAGCTCTGGAAACACCATATATTTT
>TRBJ1-5|TRBV2|-|-
CASRDYAGSRLGGNQPQHF
TGTGCCAGCAGGGACTATGCCGGGTCCCGATTAGGGGGCAATCAGCCCCAGCATTTT
>TRBJ2-2|TRBV9|once|TRBD1
CASSPSQTGTGVRELFF
TGTGCCAGCAGCCCGTCACAAACCGGGACAGGGGTCCGGGAGCTGTTTTTT
>TRBJ1-1|TRBV29-1|once|-
CSARTDRNTEAFF
TGCAGCGCCCGGACGGACAGGAACACTGAAGCTTTCTTT
>TRBJ2-3|TRBV7-3|once|-
CASSLAGGRIDTQYF
TGTGCCAGCAGCTTGGCCGGGGGGCGGATAGATACGCAGTATTTT
>TRBJ2-7|TRBV19|once|TRBD1
CASSIGQGSHEQYF
TGTGCCAGTAGTATCGGACAGGGAAGCCACGAGCAGTACTTC
>TRBJ2-7|TRBV5-5|-|-
CASHWRQGPSYEQYF
TGTGCCTCCCACTGGCGCCAGGGCCCCTCCTACGAGCAGTACTTC
>TRBJ2-3|TRBV28|-|TRBD1
CASSPQGQGTDTQYF
TGTGCCAGCAGTCCCCAGGGACAGGGGACAGATACGCAGTATTTT
>TRBJ2-1|TRBV19|-|-
CASNGGQGEQFF
TGTGCCAGTAACGGGGGCCAGGGAGAGCAGTTCTTC
>TRBJ2-1|TRBV7-8|-|-
CASSSQGYNEQFF
TGTGCCAGCAGCTCACAGGGCTACAATGAGCAGTTCTTC
>TRBJ1-1|TRBV2|-|-
CASSEGWTEAFF
TGTGCCAGCAGTGAAGGGTGGACTGAAGCTTTCTTT
>TRBJ2-1|TRBV5-1|few|-
CASSHPDSYNEQFF
TGCGCCAGCAGCCATCCCGACTCCTACAATGAGCAGTTCTTC
>TRBJ1-2|TRBV30|-|-
CARPSQGNYGYTF
TGTGCCCGTCCCTCTCAGGGGAACTATGGCTACACCTTC
>TRBJ1-2|TRBV30|-|TRBD1
CAGRTGDGYTF
TGTGCCGGCCGGACAGGGGATGGCTACACCTTC
>TRBJ1-2|TRBV2|-|-
CASSEALPGDGYTF
TGTGCCAGCAGTGAAGCGCTCCCAGGGGATGGCTACACCTTC
>TRBJ2-2|TRBV29-1|-|-
CSVRGTPNTGELFF
TGCAGCGTTAGGGGGACTCCCAACACCGGGGAGCTGTTTTTT
>TRBJ2-1|TRBV5-1|-|TRBD1
CASSPRQGAKNEQFF
TGCGCCAGCAGCCCGCGACAGGGGGCGAAAAATGAGCAGTTCTTC
>TRBJ1-3|TRBV30|few|-
CAGRHWASDHSGNTIYF
TGTGCCGGACGACATTGGGCGTCTGATCACTCTGGAAACACCATATATTTT
>TRBJ1-5|TRBV9|-|TRBD1
CASSAGQADQPQHF
TGTGCCAGCAGCGCCGGACAGGCGGATCAGCCCCAGCATTTT
>TRBJ1-1|TRBV4-1|few|-
CASSLSSGLEAFF
TGCGCCAGCAGCCTTAGTTCGGGGCTGGAAGCTTTCTTT
>TRBJ2-6|TRBV6-2/TRBV6-3|once|-
CASSYRGGPSGANVLTF
TGTGCCAGCAGTTATCGCGGCGGACCCTCTGGGGCCAACGTCCTGACTTTC
>TRBJ1-1|TRBV30|-|TRBD1
CAWSPGGQVNTEAFF
TGTGCCTGGAGTCCCGGGGGACAGGTTAACACTGAAGCTTTCTTT
>TRBJ1-5|TRBV12-2|-|-
CASRPRQGGQPQHF
TGTGCAAGTCGCCCGAGGCAGGGGGGTCAGCCCCAGCATTTT
>TRBJ2-3|TRBV6-5|-|TRBD2
CASSYSSGGGGDTQYF
TGTGCCAGCAGTTACTCAAGCGGGGGGGGTGGAGATACGCAGTATTTT
>TRBJ1-2|TRBV12-3/TRBV12-4|-|-
CASSLASIGYTF
TGTGCCAGCAGTTTAGCCTCGATTGGCTACACCTTC
>TRBJ1-2|TRBV6-1|-|-
CASSERLHSNYGYTF
TGTGCCAGCAGTGAACGTCTACATTCGAACTATGGCTACACCTTC
>TRBJ1-4|TRBV7-9|-|TRBD1
CASSLGQGGEKLFF
TGTGCCAGCAGCTTAGGACAGGGTGGTGAAAAACTGTTTTTT
>TRBJ1-6|TRBV28|-|-
CASSRQTGYNSPLHF
TGTGCCAGCAGCCGACAGACAGGTTATAATTCACCCCTCCACTTT